Reported below is one TCR beta chain. What it recognizes is unknown. This sample was included in a study of PD-L1 blockade in urothelial cancer. Study background: Blood samples had a median of approximately 140,000 T cells, roughly 83,000 unique TCRs, and clonality roughly 0.074. General study findings and limits: Better survival was forecast by a pretreatment blood TCR clonality below the median.

The method was immunoSEQ multiplex PCR; TCRdb's version includes in-frame clones alone and lacks a portion of them. The sample carries about 82,000 clones, 87% recorded once. Germline V lookup: CDR1 LNHDA, CDR2 SQIVND (reference sequence). The CDR3 has 14 residues. Trimming took 5 bases from V and 4 from J, leaving 9 bases between them. The chain links TRBV19 to TRBJ2-6, with D tentatively TRBD1 (5 bases). The source is a woman aged 70-85 years with urothelial cancer. The material sequenced was PBMCs, taken around atezolizumab (anti-PD-L1) treatment. The CDR3 DNA follows: TGTGCCAGTAGTGAGCAGGGAGGGGCCAACGTCCTGACTTTC. Amino acids: CASSEQGGANVLTF.